These 12 T cell receptor beta chains were all obtained from the same sample, sequenced in a study of PD-L1 blockade in urothelial cancer. Method: immunoSEQ multiplex PCR; TCRdb's copy keeps in-frame clones and lacks some. The data contain 70,000 or so clones, 85% to 90% of them singletons. The specimen comprised PBMCs, sampled around atezolizumab (anti-PD-L1) treatment. The receptors stem from a man aged 55 to 69 with urothelial cancer.

The chain couples TRBV19 to TRBJ2-2, with 8 positions matching TRBD1. Germline values: CDR1 LNHDA, CDR2 SQIVND (reference sequence). V lost 6 bases to trimming and J lost 4 bases; unmatched junction nucleotides: 28. The CDR3 runs to 22 residues. CDR3 residues: CASRTRHASSISQGALTGELFF. CDR3 DNA: TGTGCCAGTAGAACCAGACACGCCTCTAGTATATCCCAGGGGGCACTCACCGGGGAGCTGTTTTTT.

The rearrangement joins TRBV18 to TRBJ2-7, with D possibly TRBD1 on 6 matching bases. The CDR3 is made up of 13 amino acids. V was cut by 6 bases and J by 6 bases, with 15 bases left in between. The V gene's germline CDR1 is KGHSH and CDR2 LQKENI. The CDR3 reads CASSLDRNSEQYF. Written as DNA, the CDR3 is TGTGCCAGCTCCCTGGACAGAAACTCCGAGCAGTACTTC.

This clone showed up just once. The V and J genes are TRBV12-5 and TRBJ1-6; unclear D gene. Germline V CDR1 and CDR2: LGHNT, FRNRAP. The CDR3 totals 16 residues. V lost 4 bases, J lost 9 bases, and 19 bases lay in between. Written as DNA, the CDR3 is TGTGCTAGTGGTTCTTTTGGAGGCGTTATAGGTTCACCCCTCCACTTT. It translates to CASGSFGGVIGSPLHF. The entire variable domain, with the rest obtained from reference TRBV12-5 and TRBJ1-6, is as follows: DARVTQTPRHKVTEMGQEVTMRCQPILGHNTVFWYRQTMMQGLELLAYFRNRAPLDDSGMPKDRFSAEMPDATLATLKIQPSEPRDSAVYFCASGSFGGVIGSPLHFGNGTRLTVT.

The chain combines TRBV2 with TRBJ2-3, with TRBD2 matching 8 bases. Germline V lookup: CDR1 SNHLY, CDR2 FYNNEI. This CDR3 contains 16 residues. The trim removed 4 bases at V and 2 bases at J, leaving 8 bases unmatched. This CDR3 reads CASSGGGGRSTDTQYF. The DNA of the CDR3 is TGTGCCAGCAGTGGAGGCGGGGGGCGCTCCACAGATACGCAGTATTTT. The full variable domain, in which reference TRBV2 and TRBJ2-3 provide the parts outside the CDR3, is EPEVTQTPSHQVTQMGQEVILRCVPISNHLYFYWYRQILGQKVEFLVSFYNNEISEKSEIFDDQFSVERPDGSNFTLKIRSTKLEDSAMYFCASSGGGGRSTDTQYFGPGTRLTVL.

V is TRBV7-6 and J is TRBJ1-5; 9 positions agree with TRBD1. Looked up from germline, CDR1 is SGHVS and CDR2 is FNYEAQ. There are 14 residues in the CDR3. The J segment lost 6 bases and the V segment lost 8 bases, leaving 8 bases of the junction unmatched. The DNA of the CDR3 is TGTGCCAGCGGGGAACAGGGGGCTGTTCAGCCCCAGCATTTT. This codes for CASGEQGAVQPQHF. The full variable domain, completed using reference TRBV7-6 and TRBJ1-5, is GAGVSQSPRYKVTKRGQDVALRCDPISGHVSLYWYRQALGQGPEFLTYFNYEAQQDKSGLPNDRFSAERPEGSISTLTIQRTEQRDSAMYRCASGEQGAVQPQHFGDGTRLSIL.

V is TRBV7-9 and J is TRBJ1-1, with D unclear. Germline V gene data show CDR1 as SEHNR and CDR2 as FQNEAQ (reference sequence). V was shortened by 6 bases and J by 7 bases, with 12 bases between the two germline ends. CDR3 length equals 12 residues. Written as DNA, the CDR3 is TGTGCCAGCAGTCTAGCTTCCCTTGAAGCTTTCTTT. It yields the protein CASSLASLEAFF.

The chain carries TRBV28 and TRBJ1-2, with 9 bases matching TRBD1. The J segment lost 6 bases and the V segment lost 8 bases, leaving 7 bases of the junction unmatched. This CDR3 region has 13 residues. CDR1 MDHEN and CDR2 SYDVKM come from the germline V gene. The CDR3 region has the DNA TGTGCCAGCGTCCCGGGACAGGGAGATGGCTACACCTTC. It specifies CASVPGQGDGYTF.

This chain uses TRBV12-5 with TRBJ2-3; possible D gene TRBD1, 7 bases. CDR3 size: 15 residues. Germline CDR1 is LGHNT and CDR2 is FRNRAP. With 7 bases removed from V and 3 bases from J, the gap between germline ends came to 17 bases. CDR3 sequence (DNA): TGTGCTAGTGCCACCCAGGGGGGTTGGACAGATACGCAGTATTTT. Its protein product is CASATQGGWTDTQYF.

This clone showed up just once. This chain links TRBV10-3 with TRBJ2-7; TRBD1 matches at 9 bases. This CDR3 is 14 amino acids long. CDR1 is ENHRY and CDR2 is SYGVKD in the germline V gene. Trimming at V came to 4 bases and at J to 3 bases, leaving 4 bases not matched to a gene. CDR3 sequence: CAISGQGGDYEQYF. The CDR3 DNA reads as TGTGCCATCAGTGGACAGGGGGGAGACTACGAGCAGTACTTC.

The chain is built from TRBV6-6 and TRBJ2-3; weak D call: TRBD2 (5 bases). Trimming left V 2 bases short and J 3 bases short, with 6 bases between. Germline V gene sequence: CDR1 MNHNY, CDR2 SVGAGI (reference sequence). The CDR3 extends over 13 amino acids. CDR3: CASSYPGTDTQYF. The DNA for the CDR3 is TGTGCCAGCAGTTACCCGGGGACAGATACGCAGTATTTT.

The chain couples TRBV10-3 to TRBJ2-2, with D perhaps matching TRBD2 (6 bases). V lost 3 bases to trimming and J lost 5 bases, with 10 bases between them. The CDR3 covers 14 residues. Germline values: CDR1 ENHRY, CDR2 SYGVKD. CDR3 coding DNA: TGTGCCATCAGTGAAAAGGGGAGGACCGGGGAGCTGTTTTTT. Encoded protein: CAISEKGRTGELFF.

This clone turned up a few times. The rearrangement uses TRBV14 and TRBJ1-4; no definite D call. This CDR3 comprises 15 residues. Trimming took 5 bases from V and 5 from J, leaving 15 bases between them. Per the germline V gene, CDR1 is SGHDN and CDR2 is FVKESK. CDR3: CASSERMGANEKLFF. In nucleotides, the CDR3 is TGTGCCAGCAGCGAACGAATGGGCGCCAATGAAAAACTGTTTTTT.